Listed here are 21 T cell receptor beta chains from one sample, sequenced in a study of T cells in Graves' hyperthyroidism and ophthalmopathy. Amplified TCR beta CDR3 regions came from RNA transcripts. Carried out on the TCR CDR3, a first-round RT-PCR used the HTBI primer set. One entry per CDR3 protein, called by TCRdb with MiXCR from the multiplex PCR reads. The data contain about 270,000 distinct CDR3 sequences, about 20% of them singletons. The sample comprised blood. These receptors originate from a young man with Graves' ophthalmopathy.

V gene TRBV5-1 combines with J gene TRBJ2-7, with 7 nucleotides matching TRBD1. Germline loops: CDR1 SGHRS, CDR2 YFSETQ. The CDR3 spans 15 residues. V lost 0 bases, J lost 3 bases, and 6 bases stayed unmatched. The CDR3 DNA is TGCGCCAGCAGCTTGGAGGGGACAGTATACTACGAGCAGTACTTC. It specifies CASSLEGTVYYEQYF.

This clonotype has a handful of counts. This chain uses TRBV12-3 or TRBV12-4 with TRBJ2-7, with D perhaps TRBD1 (6 bases). With 3 bases removed from V and 2 bases from J, the gap between germline ends came to 8 bases. CDR3 size: 13 residues. Here the CDR3 reads CASSLGAAYEQYF. DNA of the CDR3: TGTGCCAGCAGTTTGGGGGCCGCCTACGAGCAGTACTTC.

The genes are TRBV6-5 and TRBJ2-5; possibly TRBD2 for D (5 bases). Trimming shortened V by 2 bases and J by 2 bases, and 12 bases separated the two germline ends. This CDR3 contains 15 residues. Per the germline V gene, CDR1 is MNHEY and CDR2 is SVGAGI. The CDR3 DNA is TGTGCCAGCAGTTACCTATCCCCGGGGCAAGAGACCCAGTACTTC. Translated, it gives CASSYLSPGQETQYF.

V gene TRBV5-6 combines with J gene TRBJ2-2; D may match TRBD1 or TRBD2 (5 bases each). With 6 bases removed from V and 8 bases from J, the gap between germline ends came to 11 bases. Germline lookup yields CDR1 SGHDT and CDR2 YYEEEE. CDR3 length: 12 residues. Here the CDR3 DNA reads TGTGCCAGCAACGTAGGGGAGGGGGAGCTGTTTTTT. This translates into CASNVGEGELFF.

The chain combines TRBV2 with TRBJ2-7; 8 bases match TRBD2. This CDR3 has 13 amino acids. Germline lookup yields CDR1 SNHLY and CDR2 FYNNEI. V dropped 8 bases and J dropped 4; count of bases not matched to a gene: 7. CDR3 DNA: TGTGCCAGCGAGCCGGGACTAGGATACGAGCAGTACTTC. Amino acid sequence: CASEPGLGYEQYF.

Only a few counts were recorded for this clonotype. The CDR3: CASSTVRRDQPQHF. The CDR3 nucleotides read TGCGCCAGCAGCACAGTGAGACGGGATCAGCCCCAGCATTTT. The rearrangement links TRBV4-1 to TRBJ1-5; D not resolved. CDR3 length: 14 residues. V dropped 5 bases and J dropped 5 bases, with 13 bases sitting between them. CDR1 MGHRA and CDR2 YSYEKL come from the germline V gene.

This clonotype was picked up many times. CDR3 region: CASSPPGLAASTDTQYF. The CDR3 nucleotides are TGTGCCAGCTCACCACCGGGACTAGCAGCTAGCACAGATACGCAGTATTTT. This chain joins TRBV18 and TRBJ2-3; 9 bases line up with TRBD2. The CDR3 loop spans 17 amino acids. Per the germline V gene, CDR1 is KGHSH and CDR2 is LQKENI. The ends lost 0 bases at V and 0 bases at J; junction bases unmatched: 4.

This chain joins TRBV7-2 and TRBJ2-7, with a tentative D call TRBD1 (6 bases). Trimming cost V 6 bases and J 2 bases, with 14 bases left between them. Germline loops: CDR1 SGHTA, CDR2 FQGNSA. The CDR3 runs to 14 residues. The CDR3 loop is CASRRAQGAYEQYF. The CDR3 DNA follows: TGTGCCAGCAGGAGGGCACAGGGAGCCTACGAGCAGTACTTC. Combining the CDR3 with reference TRBV7-2 and TRBJ2-7 gives the whole variable domain GAGVSQSPSNKVTEKGKDVELRCDPISGHTALYWYRQSLGQGLEFLIYFQGNSAPDKSGLPSDRFSAERTGGSVSTLTIQRTQQEDSAVYLCASRRAQGAYEQYFGPGTRLTVT.

The rearrangement joins TRBV9 to TRBJ2-1, with D unresolved. The CDR3 extends over 15 amino acids. V was shortened by 0 bases and J by 0 bases, with 7 bases between the two germline ends. The germline V gene encodes CDR1 SGDLS and CDR2 YYNGEE. CDR3 sequence: CASSVALSSYNEQFF. DNA of the CDR3: TGTGCCAGCAGCGTAGCTTTGAGCTCCTACAATGAGCAGTTCTTC.

This clonotype was observed a few times. This CDR3 is CAWSRGGTVYEQYF. The CDR3 DNA follows: TGTGCCTGGAGTCGGGGAGGAACCGTCTACGAGCAGTACTTC. The J gene is TRBJ2-7, the V gene TRBV30, with a tentative D call TRBD2 (6 bases). The germline V and J ends were trimmed by 2 bases and 3 bases, with 14 bases remaining between them. The V gene's germline CDR1 is GTSNPN and CDR2 SVGIG (reference sequence). CDR3 length: 14 residues.

This chain connects TRBV5-6 to TRBJ2-3, with D tentatively TRBD2 (5 bases). V lost 3 bases, J lost 0 bases, and 17 bases lay in between. Germline V gene sequence: CDR1 SGHDT, CDR2 YYEEEE. The CDR3 runs to 17 residues. The CDR3 DNA reads TGTGCCAGCAGCTCTTTGGTCCGGAGCGGTAGCACAGATACGCAGTATTTT. This translates into CASSSLVRSGSTDTQYF.

The chain links TRBV27 to TRBJ2-7; TRBD2 agrees at 7 bases. Germline V gene sequence: CDR1 MNHEY, CDR2 SMNVEV (reference sequence). The V gene end was trimmed by 6 bases and the J gene end by 4 bases; junction bases not matched to a gene: 9. CDR3 length equals 14 residues. CDR3 amino acids: CASSQLAYNYEQYF. CDR3 nucleotides: TGTGCCAGCAGCCAACTAGCGTATAATTACGAGCAGTACTTC.

This rearrangement joins TRBV6-1 to TRBJ2-7, with D maybe TRBD2 (6 bases). Germline V lookup: CDR1 MNHNS, CDR2 SASEGT. The V gene lost 6 bases and the J gene lost 2 bases, with 14 bases spanning the gap. This CDR3 comprises 14 residues. DNA for the CDR3: TGTGCCAGCAGGGATTTTCGGGGGACCTACGAGCAGTACTTC. Protein sequence: CASRDFRGTYEQYF.

This clonotype was seen more than once but under ten times. The chain is built from TRBV30 and TRBJ2-2; 7 positions match TRBD2. Trimming cost V 8 bases and J 6 bases; bases outside gene matches: 6. Germline V gene sequence: CDR1 GTSNPN, CDR2 SVGIG (reference sequence). The CDR3 covers 12 residues. The CDR3 spells CATQRDSGELFF. The DNA of the CDR3 is TGTGCCACCCAGCGGGACTCCGGGGAGCTGTTTTTT.

The J gene is TRBJ1-2, the V gene TRBV28; 11 positions agree with TRBD1. The CDR3 has 15 amino acids. Looked up from germline, CDR1 is MDHEN and CDR2 is SYDVKM. V gave up 5 bases and J gave up 8 bases; unmatched junction bases: 10. CDR3 in amino acids: CASSPRTGGTKGYTF. Here the CDR3 DNA reads TGTGCCAGCAGTCCCCGGACAGGGGGCACCAAGGGCTACACCTTC.

The table lists this clonotype with a few counts. This chain joins TRBV6-5 and TRBJ1-6; D is uncertain. The germline V gene has CDR1 MNHEY and CDR2 SVGAGI. The CDR3 loop spans 17 amino acids. V was cut by 2 bases and J by 7 bases, with 18 bases left in between. Here the CDR3 DNA reads TGTGCCAGCAGTTACCGGAAAGGGCCAGTCGGGAATTCACCCCTCCACTTT. Its protein product is CASSYRKGPVGNSPLHF.

The V and J genes are TRBV7-2 and TRBJ2-7; 7 bases map to TRBD2. The germline gives CDR1 SGHTA, CDR2 FQGNSA. The CDR3 length is 15 residues. J gave up 0 bases and V 5 bases, and 7 bases lay outside the gene matches. This chain's CDR3 is CASSRWGGSSYEQYF. In nucleotides, the CDR3 is TGTGCCAGCAGCAGGTGGGGGGGAAGCTCCTACGAGCAGTACTTC.

The chain is built from TRBV15 and TRBJ2-1, with 7 nucleotides matching TRBD2. Germline V gene data show CDR1 as LNHNV and CDR2 as YYDKDF (reference sequence). J lost 0 bases, V lost 0 bases, and 8 bases had no gene match. There are 18 residues in the CDR3. For the CDR3, the DNA is TGTGCCACCAGCAGAGAATATCCCGCTAGCGGCTCCTACAATGAGCAGTTCTTC. As protein: CATSREYPASGSYNEQFF.

V usage is TRBV27 and J usage is TRBJ1-5; D not certain. Trimming took off 5 bases at V and 0 bases at J, with 11 bases between the two ends. Germline V gene data show CDR1 as MNHEY and CDR2 as SMNVEV (reference sequence). CDR3 length equals 15 residues. CDR3 in DNA: TGTGCCAGCAGTATTCGATGGGGTAGCAATCAGCCCCAGCATTTT. Amino acids: CASSIRWGSNQPQHF.

In its sample, this clonotype was seen many times. This rearrangement joins TRBV12-3 or TRBV12-4 to TRBJ1-5; possible D gene TRBD1, 5 bases. Deletions cut 3 bases from V and 2 bases from J, with 14 bases between. The CDR3 length is 16 residues. The CDR3 is CASSLGTLIGNQPQHF. The CDR3 DNA reads as TGTGCCAGCAGTTTGGGGACTTTGATAGGCAATCAGCCCCAGCATTTT.

This clonotype has ten or more counts. V usage is TRBV2 and J usage is TRBJ2-3; D is uncertain. CDR3 length: 11 residues. Germline loops: CDR1 SNHLY, CDR2 FYNNEI. V was cut by 2 bases and J by 6 bases, with 3 bases left in between. CDR3 coding DNA: TGTGCCAGCAGTGAATCGGATACGCAGTATTTT. Its translation: CASSESDTQYF.